This entry features one T cell receptor (beta chain) sequence. The PCR contained 60 Vbeta and 13 Jbeta primers. TCRdb's table, derived via immunoSEQ multiplex PCR, lists solely in-frame clones and lacks some. This table has some 150,000 clones, approximately 84% appearing once. These data are taken from a study of cytomegalovirus exposure and HLA in healthy donors. Germline V CDR1 and CDR2: SGHTA, FQGTGA. This CDR3 is built from 15 residues. The ends lost 3 bases at V and 2 bases at J; junction bases unmatched: 6. What was sequenced was PBMCs. The TCR comes from a woman between 35 and 50 years old in good health and CMV-seronegative. The chain couples TRBV7-3 to TRBJ2-7; 8 bases fit TRBD1. The CDR3 sequence is CASSFTGGNTYEQYF. For the CDR3, the DNA is TGTGCCAGCAGCTTCACAGGGGGGAATACCTACGAGCAGTACTTC.